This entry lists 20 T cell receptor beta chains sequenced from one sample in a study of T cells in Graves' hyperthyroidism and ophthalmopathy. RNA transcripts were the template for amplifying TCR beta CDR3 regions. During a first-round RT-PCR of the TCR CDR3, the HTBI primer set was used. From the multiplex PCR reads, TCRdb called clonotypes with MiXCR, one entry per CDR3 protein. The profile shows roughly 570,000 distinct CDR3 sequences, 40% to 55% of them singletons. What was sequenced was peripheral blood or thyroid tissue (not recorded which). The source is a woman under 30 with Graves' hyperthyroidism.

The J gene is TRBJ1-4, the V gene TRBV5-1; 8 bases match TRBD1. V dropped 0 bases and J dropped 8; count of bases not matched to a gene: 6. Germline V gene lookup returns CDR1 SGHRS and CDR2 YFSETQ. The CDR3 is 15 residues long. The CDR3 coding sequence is TGCGCCAGCAGCTTGGGGACAGGGCCGGGGGAAAAACTGTTTTTT. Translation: CASSLGTGPGEKLFF.

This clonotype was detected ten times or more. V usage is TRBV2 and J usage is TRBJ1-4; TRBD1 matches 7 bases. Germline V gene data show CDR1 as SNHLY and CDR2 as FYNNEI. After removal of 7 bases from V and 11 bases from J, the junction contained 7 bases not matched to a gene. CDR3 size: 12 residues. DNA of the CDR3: TGTGCCAGCACCGGGACAGTGGGGAAACTGTTTTTT. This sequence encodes CASTGTVGKLFF.

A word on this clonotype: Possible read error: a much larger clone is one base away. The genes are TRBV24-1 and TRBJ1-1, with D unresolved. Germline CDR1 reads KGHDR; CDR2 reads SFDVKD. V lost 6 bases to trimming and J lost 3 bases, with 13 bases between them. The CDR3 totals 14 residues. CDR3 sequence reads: CATSTGRRDTEAFF. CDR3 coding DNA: TGTGCCACCAGTACGGGGAGGCGAGACACTGAAGCTTTCTTT.

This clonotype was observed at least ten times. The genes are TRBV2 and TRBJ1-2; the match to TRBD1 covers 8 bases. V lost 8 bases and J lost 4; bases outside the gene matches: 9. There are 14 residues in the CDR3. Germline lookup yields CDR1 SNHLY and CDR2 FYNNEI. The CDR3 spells CASDRGTGVYGYTF. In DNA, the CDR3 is TGTGCCAGCGATCGCGGGACAGGTGTCTATGGCTACACCTTC.

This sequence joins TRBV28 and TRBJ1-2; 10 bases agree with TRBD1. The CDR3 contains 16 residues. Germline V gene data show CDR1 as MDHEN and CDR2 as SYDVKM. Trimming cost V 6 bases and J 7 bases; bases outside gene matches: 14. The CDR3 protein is CASSSLGTGAVGGYTF. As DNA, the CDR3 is TGTGCCAGCAGCTCTCTTGGGACAGGGGCGGTTGGTGGCTACACCTTC.

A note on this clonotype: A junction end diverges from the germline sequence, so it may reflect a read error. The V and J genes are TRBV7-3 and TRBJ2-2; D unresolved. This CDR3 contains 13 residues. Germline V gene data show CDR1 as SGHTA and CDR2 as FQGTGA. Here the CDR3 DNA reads TGTACCAGCAGCTTAAGAGGTTCCGGGGAGCTGTTTTTT. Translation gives CTSSLRGSGELFF.

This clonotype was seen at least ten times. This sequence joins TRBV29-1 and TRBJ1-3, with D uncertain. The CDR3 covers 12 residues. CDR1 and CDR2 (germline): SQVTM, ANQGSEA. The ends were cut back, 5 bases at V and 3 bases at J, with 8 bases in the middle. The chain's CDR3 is CSVTENGNTIYF. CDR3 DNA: TGCAGCGTTACAGAGAATGGAAACACCATATATTTT.

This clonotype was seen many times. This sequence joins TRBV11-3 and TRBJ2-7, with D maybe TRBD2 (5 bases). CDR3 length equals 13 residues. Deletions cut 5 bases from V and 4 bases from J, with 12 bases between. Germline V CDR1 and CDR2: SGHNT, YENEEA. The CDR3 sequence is CASSRGLNYEQYF. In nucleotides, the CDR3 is TGTGCCAGCAGCAGAGGACTGAATTACGAGCAGTACTTC.

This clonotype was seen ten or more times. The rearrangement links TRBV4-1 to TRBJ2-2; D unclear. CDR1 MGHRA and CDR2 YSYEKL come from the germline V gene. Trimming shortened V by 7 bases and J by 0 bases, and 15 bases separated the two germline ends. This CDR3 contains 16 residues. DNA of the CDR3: TGCGCCAGCACCAAAAGGGCGGACCCGAACACCGGGGAGCTGTTTTTT. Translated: CASTKRADPNTGELFF.

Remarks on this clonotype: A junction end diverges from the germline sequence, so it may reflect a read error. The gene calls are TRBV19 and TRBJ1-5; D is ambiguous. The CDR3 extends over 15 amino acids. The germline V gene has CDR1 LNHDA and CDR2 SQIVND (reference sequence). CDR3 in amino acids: CASSPLAGGNEPQHF. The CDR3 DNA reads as TGTGCCAGTAGCCCACTAGCGGGAGGCAATGAGCCCCAGCATTTT.

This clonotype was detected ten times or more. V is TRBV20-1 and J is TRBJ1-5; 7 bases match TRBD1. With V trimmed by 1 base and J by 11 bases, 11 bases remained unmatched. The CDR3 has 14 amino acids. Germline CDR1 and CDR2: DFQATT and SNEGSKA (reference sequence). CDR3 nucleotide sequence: TGCAGTGCTAGAGGGACAGGCCCACACGAGGCCCAGCATTTT. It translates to CSARGTGPHEAQHF.

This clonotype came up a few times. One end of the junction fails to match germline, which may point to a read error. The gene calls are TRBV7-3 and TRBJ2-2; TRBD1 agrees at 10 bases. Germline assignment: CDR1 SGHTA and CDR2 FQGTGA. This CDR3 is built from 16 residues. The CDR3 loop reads CASSRGRDRGSNEQFF. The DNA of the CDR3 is TGTGCCAGCAGCCGCGGGCGGGACAGGGGATCCAATGAGCAGTTTTTT.

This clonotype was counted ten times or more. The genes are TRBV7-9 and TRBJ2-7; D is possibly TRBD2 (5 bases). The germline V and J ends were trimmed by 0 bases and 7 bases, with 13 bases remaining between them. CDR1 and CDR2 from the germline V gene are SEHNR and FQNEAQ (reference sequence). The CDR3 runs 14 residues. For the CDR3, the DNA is TGTGCCAGCAGCTTAGCGAGGTCCGGGGAAGAGCAGTACTTC. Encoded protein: CASSLARSGEEQYF.

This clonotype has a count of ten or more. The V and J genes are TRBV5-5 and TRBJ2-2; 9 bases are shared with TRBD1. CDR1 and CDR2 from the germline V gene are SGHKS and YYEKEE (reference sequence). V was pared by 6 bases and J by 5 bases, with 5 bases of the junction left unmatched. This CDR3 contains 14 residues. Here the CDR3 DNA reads TGTGCCAGCATGTCCGGGACAGGGACCGGGGAGCTGTTTTTT. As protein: CASMSGTGTGELFF. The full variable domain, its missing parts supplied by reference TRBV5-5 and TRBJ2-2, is DAGVTQSPTHLIKTRGQQVTLRCSPISGHKSVSWYQQVLGQGPQFIFQYYEKEERGRGNFPDRFSARQFPNYSSELNVNALLLGDSALYLCASMSGTGTGELFFGEGSRLTVL.

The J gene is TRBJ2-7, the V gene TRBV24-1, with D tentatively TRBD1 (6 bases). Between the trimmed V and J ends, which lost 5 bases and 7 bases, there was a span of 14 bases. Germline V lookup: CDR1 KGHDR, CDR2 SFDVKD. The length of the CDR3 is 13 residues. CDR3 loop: CATSGTGWYEQYF. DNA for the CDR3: TGTGCCACCAGTGGTACAGGGTGGTATGAGCAGTACTTC.

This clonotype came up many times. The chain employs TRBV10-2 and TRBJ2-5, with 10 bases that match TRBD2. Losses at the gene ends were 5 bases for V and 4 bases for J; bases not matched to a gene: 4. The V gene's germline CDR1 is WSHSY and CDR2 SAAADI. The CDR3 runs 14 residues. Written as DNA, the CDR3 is TGCGCCAGCAGTTACCTAGCGGGAGTAGAGACCCAGTACTTC. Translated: CASSYLAGVETQYF.

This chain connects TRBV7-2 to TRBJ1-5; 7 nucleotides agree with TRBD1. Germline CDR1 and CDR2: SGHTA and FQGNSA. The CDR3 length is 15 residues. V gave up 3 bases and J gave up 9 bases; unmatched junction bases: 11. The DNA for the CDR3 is TGTGCCAGCAGCTTGCGTGGAGGGGGCATTCCGCCCCAGCATTTT. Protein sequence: CASSLRGGGIPPQHF.

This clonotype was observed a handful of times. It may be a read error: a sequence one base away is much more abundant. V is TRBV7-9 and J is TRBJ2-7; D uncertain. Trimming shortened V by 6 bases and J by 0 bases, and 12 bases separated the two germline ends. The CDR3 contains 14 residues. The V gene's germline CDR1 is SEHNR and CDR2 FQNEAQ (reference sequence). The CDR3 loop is CASSWELSSYEQYF. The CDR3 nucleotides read TGTGCCAGCAGTTGGGAACTGAGCTCCTACGAGCAGTACTTC.

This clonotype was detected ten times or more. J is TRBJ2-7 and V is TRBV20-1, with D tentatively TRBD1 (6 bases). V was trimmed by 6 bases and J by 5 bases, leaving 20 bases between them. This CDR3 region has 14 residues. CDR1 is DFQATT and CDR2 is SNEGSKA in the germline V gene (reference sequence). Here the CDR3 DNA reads TGCAGTGCAACCCGGGACACTCCGCCTGACGAGCAGTACTTC. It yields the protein CSATRDTPPDEQYF.

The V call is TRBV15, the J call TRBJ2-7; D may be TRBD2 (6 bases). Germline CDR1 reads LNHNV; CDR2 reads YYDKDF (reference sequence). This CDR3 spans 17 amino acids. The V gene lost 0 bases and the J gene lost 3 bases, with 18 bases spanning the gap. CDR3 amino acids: CATSRDLSSGDYYEQYF. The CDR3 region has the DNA TGTGCCACCAGCAGAGATCTTAGTAGCGGAGACTACTACGAGCAGTACTTC.